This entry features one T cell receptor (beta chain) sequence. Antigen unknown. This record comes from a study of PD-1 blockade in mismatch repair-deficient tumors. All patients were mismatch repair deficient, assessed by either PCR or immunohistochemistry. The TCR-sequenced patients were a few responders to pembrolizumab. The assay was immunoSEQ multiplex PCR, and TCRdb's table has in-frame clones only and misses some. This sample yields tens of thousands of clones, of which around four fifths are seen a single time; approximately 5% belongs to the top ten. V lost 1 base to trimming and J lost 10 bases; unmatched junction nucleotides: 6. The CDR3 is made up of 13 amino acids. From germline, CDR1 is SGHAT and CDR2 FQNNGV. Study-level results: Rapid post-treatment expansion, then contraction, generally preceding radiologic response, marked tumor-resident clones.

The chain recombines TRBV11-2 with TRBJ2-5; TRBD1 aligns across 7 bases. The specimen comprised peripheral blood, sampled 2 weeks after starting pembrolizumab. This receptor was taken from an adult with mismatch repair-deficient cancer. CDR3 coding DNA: TGTGCCAGCAGCTTAGGACAGGGATTTGACCAGTACTTC. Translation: CASSLGQGFDQYF.